These 16 T cell receptor beta chains came from one sample sequenced in a study of shared T cell receptors in the human thymus. Measured with immunoSEQ multiplex PCR; TCRdb has only the in-frame clones, and not every one. The sample holds about 660,000 clones, 70% to 90% seen once. A further study also used this sample, focusing on human thymus T cells.

Material: thymocytes. The receptor set was obtained from a boy younger than two with a congenital heart defect.

V gene TRBV30 combines with J gene TRBJ2-7; 8 bases match TRBD2. V shed 6 bases and J 2 bases; nucleotides not matched to a gene: 12. CDR3 length: 15 residues. CDR1 and CDR2 from the germline V gene are GTSNPN and SVGIG (reference sequence). Here the CDR3 DNA reads TGTGCCTGCTCCCCGCGGAGCGGGAGACCCTACGAGCAGTACTTC. This encodes CACSPRSGRPYEQYF. Full variable domain (outside the CDR3, taken from reference TRBV30 and TRBJ2-7): SQTIHQWPATLVQPVGSPLSLECTVEGTSNPNLYWYRQAAGRGLQLLFYSVGIGQISSEVPQNLSASRPQDRQFILSSKKLLLSDSGFYLCACSPRSGRPYEQYFGPGTRLTVT.

V and J are TRBV5-6 and TRBJ2-3, with TRBD2 matching over 15 bases. Germline CDR1 and CDR2: SGHDT and YYEEEE. V shed 3 bases and J 2 bases; nucleotides not matched to a gene: 10. This CDR3 spans 19 amino acids. This CDR3 reads CASSCGRTSGRVPTDTQYF. The CDR3 bases are TGTGCCAGCAGCTGCGGACGGACTAGCGGGAGGGTCCCCACAGATACGCAGTATTTT.

In this sample, this clone turned up once. The junction and the germline gene differ at one end; a read error may be behind it. The V gene is TRBV2, the J gene TRBJ2-3; 11 nucleotides align to TRBD2. This CDR3 comprises 15 residues. In germline, CDR1 is SNHLY, CDR2 FYNNEI. DNA for the CDR3: TGTGCCAGCAGTGAAGGAACTAGCGGGAGTGATAGGCAGTATTTT. It codes for CASSEGTSGSDRQYF.

V is TRBV12-5 and J is TRBJ2-1; D may be TRBD2 (6 bases). The CDR3 loop spans 13 amino acids. V was clipped by 6 bases and J by 5 bases, with 11 bases between them. The germline V gene has CDR1 LGHNT and CDR2 FRNRAP. The CDR3 DNA follows: TGTGCTAGTGGCCGGGACTGCGACAATGAGCAGTTCTTC. As protein: CASGRDCDNEQFF.

The genes are TRBV28 and TRBJ2-3; 15 nucleotides match TRBD2. The ends lost 4 bases at V and 5 bases at J; junction bases unmatched: 10. The V gene's germline CDR1 is MDHEN and CDR2 SYDVKM. This CDR3 contains 18 residues. The CDR3: CASSSPWTSGRVIDTQYF. The CDR3 DNA follows: TGTGCCAGCAGTTCTCCTTGGACTAGCGGGAGGGTGATAGATACGCAGTATTTT.

The V and J genes are TRBV5-1 and TRBJ2-1; the match to TRBD2 covers 11 bases. V was pared by 4 bases and J by 4 bases, with 10 bases of the junction left unmatched. This CDR3 region has 17 residues. Germline V CDR1 and CDR2: SGHRS, YFSETQ. The CDR3 loop reads CASSPGPGLAAYNEQFF. The CDR3 region has the DNA TGCGCCAGCAGCCCTGGGCCGGGACTAGCGGCTTACAATGAGCAGTTCTTC.

This chain uses TRBV28 with TRBJ2-2, with 8 positions matching TRBD2. The CDR3 totals 16 residues. Trimming removed 4 bases from V and 5 bases from J; junction bases left unmatched: 9. Germline V lookup: CDR1 MDHEN, CDR2 SYDVKM. The CDR3 sequence is CASSSREGPRTGELFF. The CDR3 DNA is TGTGCCAGCAGTTCACGGGAGGGCCCGCGTACCGGGGAGCTGTTTTTT.

This clone was detected only once. J is TRBJ2-3 and V is TRBV7-2; D not certain. This CDR3 contains 14 residues. Per germline, CDR1 SGHTA and CDR2 FQGNSA. V shed 7 bases and J shed 2 bases, with 13 bases lying between them. The CDR3 loop reads CASNHVGFTDTQYF. Written as DNA, the CDR3 is TGTGCCAGCAACCACGTCGGGTTCACAGATACGCAGTATTTT.

The J gene is TRBJ2-5, the V gene TRBV9; 7 positions agree with TRBD2. CDR3 length equals 15 residues. Trimming cost V 0 bases and J 5 bases; bases outside gene matches: 7. From germline, CDR1 is SGDLS and CDR2 YYNGEE. CDR3 sequence (DNA): TGTGCCAGCAGCGTAGGGACTAGAGTATGGGAGACCCAGTACTTC. Protein product: CASSVGTRVWETQYF. The variable domain in full, completed from reference TRBV9 and TRBJ2-5, reads DSGVTQTPKHLITATGQRVTLRCSPRSGDLSVYWYQQSLDQGLQFLIQYYNGEERAKGNILERFSAQQFPDLHSELNLSSLELGDSALYFCASSVGTRVWETQYFGPGTRLLVL.

CDR3 bases: TGCGCCAGCAGCCAAGCTAGCGGGAGTGGTATCAAGCAGTACTTC. This translates into CASSQASGSGIKQYF. The chain links TRBV4-3 to TRBJ2-7, with 10 bases aligning to TRBD2. The CDR3 extends over 15 amino acids. J was trimmed by 8 bases and V by 1 base; bases with no gene match: 8. Germline assignment: CDR1 LGHNA and CDR2 YSLEER.

The chain recombines TRBV4-3 with TRBJ2-3; weak D call: TRBD2 (6 bases). V lost 1 base, J lost 4 bases, and 21 bases lay in between. The CDR3 sequence is 18 residues long. Germline CDR1 LGHNA, CDR2 YSLEER. CDR3 DNA sequence: TGCGCCAGCAGCCAAGTTAACACCCATCCCGAGCGGGCAGATACGCAGTATTTT. Translating gives CASSQVNTHPERADTQYF.

The chain combines TRBV19 with TRBJ2-3, with 13 bases identical to TRBD2. CDR3 size: 14 residues. Germline V gene lookup returns CDR1 LNHDA and CDR2 SQIVND (reference sequence). The V gene end was trimmed by 8 bases and the J gene end by 5 bases; junction bases not matched to a gene: 4. The CDR3 DNA reads as TGTGCCAGTGGACTAGCGGGAGAACAAGATACGCAGTATTTT. This gives the protein CASGLAGEQDTQYF.

The rearrangement links TRBV25-1 to TRBJ2-3; D is perhaps TRBD2 (6 bases). V shed 6 bases and J shed 2 bases, with 18 bases lying between them. This CDR3 is 16 amino acids long. Germline CDR1 is MGHDK and CDR2 is SYGVNS. The CDR3 is CASRFGTHGNTDTQYF. DNA of the CDR3: TGTGCCAGCAGATTCGGGACTCACGGAAACACAGATACGCAGTATTTT.

The V and J genes are TRBV4-3 and TRBJ2-1; 9 bases fit TRBD1. The CDR3 has 16 amino acids. V lost 2 bases, J lost 2 bases, and 4 bases stayed unmatched. Germline CDR1 and CDR2: LGHNA and YSLEER. The CDR3 DNA sequence: TGCGCCAGCAGCCAAAAAGACAGGGGGACCTACAATGAGCAGTTCTTC. Its translation: CASSQKDRGTYNEQFF.

V is TRBV27 and J is TRBJ1-2; 10 bases map to TRBD1. CDR3 size: 17 residues. CDR1 is MNHEY and CDR2 is SMNVEV in the germline V gene (reference sequence). V was clipped by 5 bases and J by 4 bases; unmatched bases: 13. The CDR3 reads CASSAESSTGGGYGYTF. CDR3 bases: TGTGCCAGCAGTGCTGAAAGCTCGACAGGGGGCGGCTATGGCTACACCTTC.

This clone was seen only a few times. The rearrangement links TRBV6-5 to TRBJ2-1; 7 nucleotides agree with TRBD2. With V trimmed by 0 bases and J by 9 bases, 2 bases remained unmatched. CDR3 length equals 13 residues. Germline V gene sequence: CDR1 MNHEY, CDR2 SVGAGI. Here the CDR3 DNA reads TGTGCCAGCAGTTACTCCTCTAGCGGTGAGCAGTTCTTC. This codes for CASSYSSSGEQFF.